These 24 T cell receptor beta chains came from one sample sequenced in a study of identical twins. MiXCR was run by TCRdb on the 5' RACE reads, yielding one entry per CDR3 protein. The table shows about 810,000 distinct CDR3 sequences, with approximately 13% occurring only once. This sample also belongs to another study, concerning yellow fever vaccine responses in identical twins.

The specimen was PBMCs. The receptors come from a young woman in good health.

This clonotype was seen a few times. The V and J genes are TRBV28 and TRBJ2-3; 11 positions agree with TRBD2. Trimming took 2 bases from V and 1 from J; bases not matched to a gene: 5. CDR1 is MDHEN, CDR2 SYDVKM, per germline. The CDR3 runs to 17 residues. CDR3 nucleotide sequence: TGTGCCAGCAGTTTACCGGGACTAGCGGACCGCACAGATACGCAGTATTTT. It is translated as CASSLPGLADRTDTQYF. The full variable domain, rest sourced from reference TRBV28 and TRBJ2-3, is DVKVTQSSRYLVKRTGEKVFLECVQDMDHENMFWYRQDPGLGLRLIYFSYDVKMKEKGDIPEGYSVSREKKERFSLILESASTNQTSMYLCASSLPGLADRTDTQYFGPGTRLTVL.

The chain employs TRBV2 and TRBJ2-5; 9 bases are shared with TRBD1. The CDR3 runs 15 residues. V lost 11 bases and J lost 3; bases outside the gene matches: 13. CDR1 is SNHLY, CDR2 FYNNEI, per germline. The CDR3 loop is CALSSSGTGKETQYF. As DNA, the CDR3 is TGTGCCCTTAGCTCTTCCGGGACAGGGAAAGAGACCCAGTACTTC.

The V and J genes are TRBV12-3 or TRBV12-4 and TRBJ2-5; tentatively, D is TRBD2 (6 bases). V lost 5 bases to trimming and J lost 6 bases, with 19 bases between them. The CDR3 totals 15 residues. The CDR3 loop is CASSPKPGLSKTQYF. The CDR3 DNA is TGTGCCAGCAGTCCGAAGCCGGGACTCAGCAAGACCCAGTACTTC.

This clonotype turned up a few times. The chain carries TRBV12-3 or TRBV12-4 and TRBJ1-3, with D possibly being TRBD1 (6 bases). There are 11 residues in the CDR3. The germline V and J ends were trimmed by 6 bases and 16 bases, with 16 bases remaining between them. The CDR3 protein is CASSPGTPVYF. The CDR3, as DNA: TGTGCCAGCAGCCCGGGGACACCCGTCTATTTT.

J is TRBJ2-3 and V is TRBV5-4; 7 bases match TRBD1. The length of the CDR3 is 13 residues. The V and J ends lost 4 bases and 11 bases, in that order; junction bases with no gene match: 10. The germline gives CDR1 SGHNT, CDR2 YYREEE (reference sequence). CDR3 amino acids: CASSPDGTVQQYF. DNA of the CDR3: TGTGCCAGCAGCCCCGACGGGACAGTTCAGCAGTATTTT.

The J gene is TRBJ1-2, the V gene TRBV2, with D uncertain. Trimming removed 7 bases from V and 4 bases from J, with 4 bases in between. The CDR3 totals 10 residues. In germline, CDR1 is SNHLY, CDR2 FYNNEI. CDR3 amino acids: CASMIYGYTF. Here the CDR3 DNA reads TGTGCCAGCATGATCTATGGCTACACCTTC.

For this clonotype: One junction end disagrees with the germline gene, perhaps due to a read error. The rearrangement uses TRBV12-3 or TRBV12-4 and TRBJ2-3; 7 nucleotides line up with TRBD2. This CDR3 region has 14 residues. This CDR3 is CARSLGGDPDTQYF. CDR3 nucleotide sequence: TGTGCCCGCAGTTTGGGGGGGGATCCAGATACGCAGTATTTT.

V gene TRBV11-2 combines with J gene TRBJ2-5; maybe TRBD2 (6 bases). The germline CDR1 and CDR2 sequences are SGHAT and FQNNGV. The CDR3 covers 15 residues. V lost 5 bases and J 0 bases, leaving 13 bases between the germline ends. The CDR3: CASSPETRYQETQYF. The DNA for the CDR3 is TGTGCCAGCAGCCCAGAGACTAGATACCAAGAGACCCAGTACTTC.

This clonotype appeared a few times. The rearrangement uses TRBV9 and TRBJ2-1; 8 nucleotides line up with TRBD1. The CDR3 runs to 16 residues. V shed 4 bases and J 7 bases; nucleotides not matched to a gene: 13. CDR1 SGDLS and CDR2 YYNGEE come from the germline V gene. This chain's CDR3 is CASSTRRMGQANEQFF. The CDR3 DNA is TGTGCCAGCAGCACCCGGCGTATGGGACAGGCAAATGAGCAGTTCTTC.

This clonotype occurred a few times. The CDR3 sequence: CASTQGVSYNEQFF. CDR3 nucleotide sequence: TGCGCCAGCACCCAGGGGGTCTCCTACAATGAGCAGTTCTTC. The rearrangement links TRBV4-1 to TRBJ2-1, with 7 bases that match TRBD1. The V gene's germline CDR1 is MGHRA and CDR2 YSYEKL. The CDR3 consists of 14 residues. J was trimmed by 0 bases and V by 7 bases; bases with no gene match: 3.

This sequence joins TRBV11-2 and TRBJ1-6; D is uncertain. Trimming shortened V by 4 bases and J by 9 bases, and 16 bases separated the two germline ends. Germline CDR1 reads SGHAT; CDR2 reads FQNNGV. CDR3 length: 15 residues. Here the CDR3 reads CASSSPRVYTSPLHF. The CDR3 region has the DNA TGTGCCAGCAGCTCACCCCGGGTCTACACTTCACCCCTCCACTTT.

J is TRBJ1-4 and V is TRBV27, with D uncertain. Trimming cost V 8 bases and J 11 bases, with 12 bases left between them. The germline V gene has CDR1 MNHEY and CDR2 SMNVEV (reference sequence). The CDR3 has 11 amino acids. CDR3 loop: CASGVRSKLFF. The CDR3 coding sequence is TGTGCCAGCGGAGTGCGTTCCAAACTGTTTTTT.

This clonotype was recorded a few times. The CDR3 DNA reads TGTGCCAGTAGTATTGGCCTAGCGCCAGATACGCAGTATTTT. It translates to CASSIGLAPDTQYF. This chain uses TRBV19 with TRBJ2-3; TRBD2 is a possible D gene (6 bases). V gave up 3 bases and J gave up 4 bases, with 11 bases separating them. The CDR3 is 14 amino acids. CDR1 and CDR2 from the germline V gene are LNHDA and SQIVND (reference sequence). The whole variable domain, filled in from reference TRBV19 and TRBJ2-3, reads DGGITQSPKYLFRKEGQNVTLSCEQNLNHDAMYWYRQDPGQGLRLIYYSQIVNDFQKGDIAEGYSVSREKKESFPLTVTSAQKNPTAFYLCASSIGLAPDTQYFGPGTRLTVL.

In its sample, this clonotype was seen a few times. The rearrangement uses TRBV12-3 or TRBV12-4 and TRBJ2-6; the match to TRBD1 covers 9 bases. Germline trimming cut 5 bases from V and 0 bases from J; bases unmatched to any gene: 5. This CDR3 is built from 17 residues. CDR3 sequence: CASSKGQGISGANVLTF. The CDR3 DNA reads as TGTGCCAGCAGTAAAGGACAGGGGATCTCTGGGGCCAACGTCCTGACTTTC.

The CDR3 DNA is TGTGCCAGCACCAGAAGCGACAGGGGGGGAACCCCTACTAGCACAGATACGCAGTATTTT. Protein: CASTRSDRGGTPTSTDTQYF. The chain is built from TRBV11-1 and TRBJ2-3, with 9 bases lining up with TRBD1. V dropped 7 bases and J dropped 0; count of bases not matched to a gene: 20. The germline V gene has CDR1 SGHAT and CDR2 FQDESV (reference sequence). The CDR3 sequence is 20 residues long.

This clonotype was found a few times. The chain carries TRBV20-1 and TRBJ2-1; D might be TRBD2 (6 bases). The CDR3 extends over 14 amino acids. Trimming shortened V by 4 bases and J by 5 bases, and 15 bases separated the two germline ends. Germline CDR1 and CDR2: DFQATT and SNEGSKA (reference sequence). The DNA for the CDR3 is TGCAGTGCTAAGGTCGGGGGAACAAACAATGAGCAGTTCTTC. Residues: CSAKVGGTNNEQFF.

This chain links TRBV20-1 with TRBJ2-3, with 7 nucleotides matching TRBD1. With 2 bases clipped from V and 6 bases from J, the junction kept 11 bases outside the gene matches. The CDR3 has 15 amino acids. Per germline, CDR1 DFQATT and CDR2 SNEGSKA (reference sequence). As DNA, the CDR3 is TGCAGTGCTAGACGCCGGGACAGTAGTAGGGATACGCAGTATTTT. Protein: CSARRRDSSRDTQYF.

The rearrangement uses TRBV15 and TRBJ2-7; D is undetermined. Germline V gene lookup returns CDR1 LNHNV and CDR2 YYDKDF (reference sequence). V lost 3 bases to trimming and J lost 0 bases, with 9 bases between them. The CDR3 loop spans 14 amino acids. Written as DNA, the CDR3 is TGTGCCACCAGCAGGGAAGGGTTCTCCTACGAGCAGTACGTC. Translating it yields CATSREGFSYEQYV.

The V and J genes are TRBV20-1 and TRBJ2-1; unclear D gene. Germline V gene lookup returns CDR1 DFQATT and CDR2 SNEGSKA (reference sequence). Trimming took off 6 bases at V and 7 bases at J, with 13 bases between the two ends. CDR3 size: 12 residues. The CDR3 loop is CSAPRARNEQFF. In DNA, the CDR3 is TGCAGTGCCCCTCGAGCGAGGAATGAGCAGTTCTTC.

This clonotype was seen only a few times. V usage is TRBV5-1 and J usage is TRBJ2-2; D unresolved. Germline-derived CDR1 and CDR2 are SGHRS and YFSETQ. This CDR3 is 15 amino acids long. With 4 bases removed from V and 4 bases from J, the gap between germline ends came to 14 bases. CDR3 loop: CASSLSRALTGELFF. CDR3 nucleotide sequence: TGCGCCAGCAGCCTTTCTCGGGCCCTCACCGGGGAGCTGTTTTTT.

The chain carries TRBV2 and TRBJ1-5; D unresolved. Trimming stripped 0 bases from V and 6 bases from J, with 9 bases between. CDR1 and CDR2 from the germline V gene are SNHLY and FYNNEI. The CDR3 totals 14 residues. The CDR3 here is CASSEAGLGQPQHF. The CDR3 nucleotides are TGTGCCAGCAGTGAAGCAGGGCTAGGTCAGCCCCAGCATTTT.

This clonotype occurred many times. The CDR3 protein is CASSQADFGEQFF. Written as DNA, the CDR3 is TGCGCCAGCAGCCAAGCAGACTTCGGAGAGCAGTTCTTC. The V call is TRBV4-1, the J call TRBJ2-1; D unresolved. The CDR3 has 13 residues. The V end lost 1 base, the J end lost 10 bases, and 11 bases lay between the germline ends. CDR1 is MGHRA, CDR2 YSYEKL, per germline.

This clonotype came up a few times. This chain connects TRBV13 to TRBJ1-1; D is unclear. The CDR3 is 15 residues long. The germline V and J ends were trimmed by 2 bases and 0 bases, with 10 bases remaining between them. Germline assignment: CDR1 PRHDT and CDR2 FYEKMQ (reference sequence). The CDR3 is CASSLMPELNTEAFF. Here the CDR3 DNA reads TGTGCCAGCAGCTTAATGCCGGAACTGAACACTGAAGCTTTCTTT.

The rearrangement links TRBV6-1 to TRBJ1-5; 7 positions match TRBD1. The CDR3 sequence is 14 residues long. Germline loops: CDR1 MNHNS, CDR2 SASEGT. V shed 5 bases, J shed 5 bases, and the junction held 6 bases outside the gene matches. CDR3 protein: CASSHPGQHQPQHF. CDR3 bases: TGTGCCAGCAGTCATCCGGGACAGCATCAGCCCCAGCATTTT.